The clone carrying this T cell receptor (beta chain) occurred many times. Amplified TCR beta CDR3 regions derived from RNA transcripts. HTBI primers were used for first-round RT-PCR of the TCR CDR3. TCRdb re-called the multiplex PCR reads through MiXCR, storing one row per CDR3 protein. The table shows about 360,000 distinct CDR3 sequences, with roughly 13% occurring only once. This specimen comes from a study of T cells in Graves' hyperthyroidism and ophthalmopathy. Trimming cost V 3 bases and J 4 bases, with 21 bases left between them. The CDR3 totals 16 residues. The germline gives CDR1 SQVTM, CDR2 ANQGSEA.

The V call is TRBV29-1, the J call TRBJ1-1, with D maybe TRBD1 (5 bases). Specimen: blood. This clonotype was sampled from a man aged 25 to 45 with Graves' hyperthyroidism that later progressed to Graves' ophthalmopathy. This CDR3 reads CSVDADKQIEGTEAFF. CDR3 bases: TGCAGCGTTGATGCGGACAAGCAAATAGAGGGCACTGAAGCTTTCTTT.